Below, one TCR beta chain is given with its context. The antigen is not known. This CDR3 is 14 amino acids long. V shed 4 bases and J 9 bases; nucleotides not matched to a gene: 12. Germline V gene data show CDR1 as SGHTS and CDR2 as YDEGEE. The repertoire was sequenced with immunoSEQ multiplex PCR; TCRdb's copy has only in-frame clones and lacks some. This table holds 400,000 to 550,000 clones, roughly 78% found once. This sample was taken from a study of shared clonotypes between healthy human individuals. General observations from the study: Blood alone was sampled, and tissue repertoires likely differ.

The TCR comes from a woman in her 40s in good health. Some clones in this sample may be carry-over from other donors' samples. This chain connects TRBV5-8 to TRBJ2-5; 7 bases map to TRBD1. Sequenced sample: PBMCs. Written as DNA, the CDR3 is TGTGCCAGCAGCCCAATATACAGGGGACGGGCCCAGTACTTC. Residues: CASSPIYRGRAQYF.